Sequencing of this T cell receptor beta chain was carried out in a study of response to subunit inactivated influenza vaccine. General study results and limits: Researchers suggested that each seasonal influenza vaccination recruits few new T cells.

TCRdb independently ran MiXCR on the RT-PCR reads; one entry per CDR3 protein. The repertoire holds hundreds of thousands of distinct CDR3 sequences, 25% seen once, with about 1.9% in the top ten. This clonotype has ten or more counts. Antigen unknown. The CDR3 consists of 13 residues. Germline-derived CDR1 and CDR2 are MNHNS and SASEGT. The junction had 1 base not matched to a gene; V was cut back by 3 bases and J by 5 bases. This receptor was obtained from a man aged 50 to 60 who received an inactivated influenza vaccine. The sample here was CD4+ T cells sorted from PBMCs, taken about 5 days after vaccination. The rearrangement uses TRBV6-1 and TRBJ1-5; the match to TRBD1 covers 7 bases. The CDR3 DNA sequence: TGTGCCAGCAGTGATGACAGGGATCAGCCCCAGCATTTT. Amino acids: CASSDDRDQPQHF.